These 2 T cell receptor beta chains were sequenced from one sample in a study of control samples from healthy donors and cancer patients. Measured with immunoSEQ multiplex PCR; TCRdb has only the in-frame clones, and not every one. The table lists roughly 450,000 clones, approximately 92% of them singletons. Sequencing was done on a sample of PBMCs. The receptors here all came from a man aged 35 to 55 with head and neck cancer.

The CDR3 loop is CASSLDRGGSNQPQHF. The CDR3 DNA is TGTGCCAGCAGCTTAGACAGGGGAGGTAGCAATCAGCCCCAGCATTTT. This rearrangement joins TRBV5-5 to TRBJ1-5; 8 bases align to TRBD1. This CDR3 contains 16 residues. In germline, CDR1 is SGHKS, CDR2 YYEKEE (reference sequence). Losses at the gene ends were 2 bases for V and 0 bases for J; bases not matched to a gene: 4.

The chain recombines TRBV12-3 or TRBV12-4 with TRBJ2-5; maybe TRBD1 (6 bases). V was pared by 7 bases and J by 7 bases, with 16 bases between. The CDR3 loop spans 13 amino acids. This CDR3 is CASTQWAGVTQYF. CDR3 nucleotides: TGTGCCAGCACCCAGTGGGCAGGGGTGACCCAGTACTTC.